The 25 T cell receptor beta chains given below trace back to one sample, sequenced in a study of blood T cell repertoires in COVID-19. Profiled with immunoSEQ multiplex PCR; TCRdb holds only in-frame clones, not every one. The repertoire includes about 190,000 clones, just under 80% of them detected once, and 2.5% to 3% sits in the top ten. Sequencing input: peripheral blood. These receptors originate from a woman at least 80 years old with active or convalescent COVID-19.

This clone appeared once. The rearrangement joins TRBV7-2 to TRBJ1-2, with 8 bases aligning to TRBD1. The CDR3 has 15 amino acids. V was clipped by 4 bases and J by 0 bases; unmatched bases: 4. The germline V gene has CDR1 SGHTA and CDR2 FQGNSA. The CDR3 here is CASSSRTGSNYGYTF. The CDR3 DNA is TGTGCCAGCAGCTCGAGGACAGGGTCTAACTATGGCTACACCTTC.

This clone appeared a single time. The CDR3 spells CASSLLQGAYGYTF. DNA for the CDR3: TGTGCCAGCAGCTTGTTACAGGGGGCTTACGGCTACACCTTC. The J gene is TRBJ1-2, the V gene TRBV5-4, with 9 nucleotides matching TRBD1. CDR1 and CDR2 (germline): SGHNT, YYREEE (reference sequence). V shed 1 base and J 8 bases; nucleotides not matched to a gene: 6. CDR3 size: 14 residues.

The genes are TRBV7-9 and TRBJ1-1; D remains unclear. V dropped 0 bases and J dropped 8 bases, with 10 bases sitting between them. Germline V gene sequence: CDR1 SEHNR, CDR2 FQNEAQ (reference sequence). The CDR3 loop spans 13 amino acids. CDR3 region: CASSLATRVEAFF. The CDR3 DNA follows: TGTGCCAGCAGCTTAGCAACCCGAGTGGAAGCTTTCTTT.

The chain recombines TRBV5-4 with TRBJ2-5, with TRBD2 identical over 8 bases. V was pared by 4 bases and J by 5 bases, with 13 bases of the junction left unmatched. Germline CDR1 is SGHNT and CDR2 is YYREEE (reference sequence). The CDR3 length is 16 residues. The CDR3 nucleotides read TGTGCCAGCAGCCCAGAGTTGGGGCTAGCGGGCGAGACCCAGTACTTC. It specifies CASSPELGLAGETQYF.

The rearrangement uses TRBV5-1 and TRBJ1-6; possible D gene TRBD1, 6 bases. V was cut by 0 bases and J by 10 bases, with 14 bases left in between. There are 15 residues in the CDR3. Germline lookup yields CDR1 SGHRS and CDR2 YFSETQ. The CDR3 here is CASSLVVGRGSPLHF. DNA for the CDR3: TGCGCCAGCAGCTTGGTGGTAGGGAGGGGGTCACCCCTCCACTTT.

The V gene is TRBV6-5, the J gene TRBJ2-7, with D tentatively TRBD1 (5 bases). The CDR3 runs to 14 residues. CDR1 is MNHEY, CDR2 SVGAGI, per germline. Trimming removed 6 bases at V and 3 bases at J, with 15 bases between. CDR3 residues: CASRTAGKGYEQYF. DNA of the CDR3: TGTGCCAGCAGGACCGCAGGGAAGGGCTACGAGCAGTACTTC.

Only a few counts were recorded for this clone. J is TRBJ1-3 and V is TRBV5-4; a possible D gene is TRBD1 (6 bases). V lost 3 bases, J lost 4 bases, and 11 bases lay in between. The CDR3 covers 14 residues. Germline V lookup: CDR1 SGHNT, CDR2 YYREEE (reference sequence). The CDR3 sequence: CASSYRQEGNTIYF. Written as DNA, the CDR3 is TGTGCCAGCAGCTACCGACAGGAAGGAAACACCATATATTTT.

The chain joins TRBV29-1 to TRBJ2-7; the D is unclear. Trimming took off 6 bases at V and 2 bases at J, with 8 bases between the two ends. Germline-derived CDR1 and CDR2 are SQVTM and ANQGSEA. The length of the CDR3 is 11 residues. The CDR3, as DNA: TGCAGCGTACTGTTTACCTACGAGCAGTACTTC. Translation gives CSVLFTYEQYF.

The V gene is TRBV30, the J gene TRBJ1-2; possibly TRBD1 for D (5 bases). Germline loops: CDR1 GTSNPN, CDR2 SVGIG (reference sequence). V was trimmed by 3 bases and J by 4 bases, leaving 12 bases between them. The CDR3 spans 13 residues. The CDR3 here is CAWSVDRFYGYTF. CDR3 nucleotides: TGTGCCTGGAGCGTAGACAGATTCTATGGCTACACCTTC.

V usage is TRBV20-1 and J usage is TRBJ2-5; D is ambiguous. The CDR3 is 11 amino acids. The V end lost 5 bases, the J end lost 2 bases, and 6 bases lay between the germline ends. Germline assignment: CDR1 DFQATT and CDR2 SNEGSKA (reference sequence). CDR3: CSAYLQETQYF. The CDR3 nucleotides read TGCAGTGCTTACTTGCAAGAGACCCAGTACTTC.

Only a few counts were recorded for this clone. V is TRBV11-3 and J is TRBJ2-3; tentative D call: TRBD2 (6 bases). The germline V gene has CDR1 SGHNT and CDR2 YENEEA. Trimming pared 5 bases from V and 3 bases from J, leaving 12 bases between. This CDR3 has 14 amino acids. CDR3 DNA sequence: TGTGCCAGCAGCCCCCGGAGGGAAACAGATACGCAGTATTTT. Translation gives CASSPRRETDTQYF.

The rearrangement links TRBV6-6 to TRBJ1-4; unclear D gene. Trimming pared 6 bases from V and 10 bases from J, leaving 12 bases between. This CDR3 is 12 amino acids long. Germline-derived CDR1 and CDR2 are MNHNY and SVGAGI (reference sequence). The CDR3 region is CASSPDLGKLFF. In DNA, the CDR3 is TGTGCCAGCAGCCCCGATCTAGGAAAACTGTTTTTT.

The rearrangement links TRBV25-1 to TRBJ2-7, with TRBD2 as a possible D gene (5 bases). The CDR3 contains 13 residues. With 8 bases removed from V and 0 bases from J, the gap between germline ends came to 11 bases. Germline CDR1 and CDR2: MGHDK and SYGVNS. For the CDR3, the DNA is TGTGCCAGCTGCGGGTCCAGCTCCTACGAGCAGTACTTC. Protein product: CASCGSSSYEQYF.

The V gene is TRBV28, the J gene TRBJ1-5; no reliable D call. V was pared by 2 bases and J by 0 bases, with 8 bases between. From germline, CDR1 is MDHEN and CDR2 SYDVKM. There are 15 residues in the CDR3. CDR3 nucleotide sequence: TGTGCCAGCAGTTTAAGGAGTTTTAGCAATCAGCCCCAGCATTTT. This sequence encodes CASSLRSFSNQPQHF.

The CDR3 DNA reads as TGTGCCAGTAGTCCTCCCCCCGGGGGGCTTAATCAGCCCCAGCATTTT. Its translation: CASSPPPGGLNQPQHF. The chain links TRBV19 to TRBJ1-5, with D tentatively TRBD1 (6 bases). CDR1 is LNHDA, CDR2 SQIVND, per germline (reference sequence). The CDR3 runs to 16 residues. The ends were cut back, 5 bases at V and 4 bases at J, with 18 bases in the middle.

The V gene is TRBV27, the J gene TRBJ2-3; D perhaps matches TRBD1 (5 bases). Germline values: CDR1 MNHEY, CDR2 SMNVEV (reference sequence). This CDR3 is built from 15 residues. The V end lost 5 bases, the J end lost 3 bases, and 15 bases lay between the germline ends. CDR3 nucleotides: TGTGCCAGCAGTCCAGGGTTCGCTCTAACAGATACGCAGTATTTT. It encodes CASSPGFALTDTQYF.

The chain links TRBV19 to TRBJ1-6; 9 nucleotides line up with TRBD1. With 6 bases clipped from V and 10 bases from J, the junction kept 7 bases outside the gene matches. The CDR3 extends over 14 amino acids. CDR1 is LNHDA, CDR2 SQIVND, per germline (reference sequence). In DNA, the CDR3 is TGTGCCAGTAGCCTGGGACAGGGAATCTCACCCCTCCACTTT. As protein: CASSLGQGISPLHF.

The V call is TRBV18, the J call TRBJ1-2; D perhaps matches TRBD1 (5 bases). The length of the CDR3 is 14 residues. Trimming removed 8 bases from V and 1 base from J, with 14 bases in between. CDR1 is KGHSH, CDR2 LQKENI, per germline. CDR3 sequence: CASTRSGGNYGYTF. The CDR3 DNA is TGTGCCAGCACGCGATCGGGGGGTAACTATGGCTACACCTTC.

This clone showed up just once. The J gene is TRBJ2-7, the V gene TRBV6-5; TRBD2 agrees at 13 bases. J was trimmed by 7 bases and V by 10 bases; bases with no gene match: 4. CDR3 length: 12 residues. CDR1 is MNHEY, CDR2 SVGAGI, per germline. Here the CDR3 reads CANKGLAGEQYF. The CDR3 nucleotides are TGTGCCAACAAGGGACTAGCGGGAGAGCAGTACTTC.

The CDR3 reads CASSLGQIPADEKLFF. CDR3 nucleotides: TGTGCCAGCTCGCTGGGACAGATCCCGGCGGATGAAAAACTGTTTTTT. This chain joins TRBV18 and TRBJ1-4; 7 nucleotides align to TRBD1. The germline gives CDR1 KGHSH, CDR2 LQKENI. The CDR3 contains 16 residues. Trimming cost V 6 bases and J 6 bases; bases outside gene matches: 13.

The chain joins TRBV7-8 to TRBJ2-7, with D possibly TRBD2 on 5 matching bases. Germline V gene data show CDR1 as SGHVS and CDR2 as FQNEAQ. CDR3 length: 15 residues. Trimming removed 2 bases from V and 2 bases from J, with 13 bases in between. CDR3: CASSLWRTVTYEQYF. CDR3 nucleotides: TGTGCCAGCAGCTTATGGCGGACTGTCACCTACGAGCAGTACTTC.

This clone was recorded a few times. V is TRBV19 and J is TRBJ1-4; D is perhaps TRBD1 (5 bases). Trimming cost V 4 bases and J 8 bases, with 14 bases left between them. This CDR3 has 14 amino acids. The germline gives CDR1 LNHDA, CDR2 SQIVND (reference sequence). CDR3 residues: CASSNSGALEKLFF. CDR3 sequence (DNA): TGTGCCAGTAGTAACAGTGGGGCGTTGGAAAAACTGTTTTTT.

V and J are TRBV7-9 and TRBJ1-2; D ambiguous. The CDR3 is 14 residues long. Germline assignment: CDR1 SEHNR and CDR2 FQNEAQ (reference sequence). V lost 5 bases to trimming and J lost 8 bases, with 18 bases between them. CDR3 coding DNA: TGTGCCAGCAGCGGGAGCTTACAACGTGGAGGCTACACCTTC. It encodes CASSGSLQRGGYTF.

This sequence joins TRBV5-6 and TRBJ1-6, with D perhaps TRBD1 (6 bases). Germline CDR1 is SGHDT and CDR2 is YYEEEE. There are 15 residues in the CDR3. The V end lost 4 bases, the J end lost 4 bases, and 12 bases lay between the germline ends. The CDR3 region has the DNA TGTGCCAGCAGCACAGACAGGTCTTATAATTCACCCCTCCACTTT. Translating gives CASSTDRSYNSPLHF. The full variable domain, in which reference TRBV5-6 and TRBJ1-6 provide the parts outside the CDR3, is DAGVTQSPTHLIKTRGQQVTLRCSPKSGHDTVSWYQQALGQGPQFIFQYYEEEERQRGNFPDRFSGHQFPNYSSELNVNALLLGDSALYLCASSTDRSYNSPLHFGNGTRLTVT.

Notes on this clone: Other DNA sequences in this specimen translate into the identical CDR3. The chain links TRBV28 to TRBJ2-3, with 9 nucleotides matching TRBD2. Germline V gene lookup returns CDR1 MDHEN and CDR2 SYDVKM. The CDR3 is 15 residues long. J lost 1 base, V lost 6 bases, and 5 bases had no gene match. The CDR3 DNA sequence: TGTGCCAGCAGCCCTCAGCGGGGGGGCACAGATACGCAGTATTTT. Translated, it gives CASSPQRGGTDTQYF.